The 18 T cell receptor beta chains in this list originate from one sample, sequenced in a study of T cells in women clearing cervical HPV infection. Here immunoSEQ multiplex PCR was the method, and the copy in TCRdb shows in-frame clones only, minus some. The sample has roughly 36,000 clones; the top ten hold about 7.8%. The sample taken for sequencing was blood buffy coat. The receptor set was obtained from a woman aged 18 to 69 with a cervical HPV16 infection that either progressed to CIN3+ or cleared (not recorded which).

To note about this clone: Read sequence stops 3 residues before the CDR3 end, and the germline J gene provides the missing end. The V gene is TRBV7-6, the J gene TRBJ1-6; 8 nucleotides line up with TRBD1. The CDR3 contains 18 residues. CDR1 and CDR2 (germline): SGHVS, FNYEAQ. V trimming: 5 bases; J trimming: 0 bases; junction bases outside the gene matches: 9. The sequenced CDR3 bases are TGTGCCAGCAGCCCCAGGGGGCCAGGGAGCTCCTATAATTCACCC. Protein product: CASSPRGPGSSYNSP. The CDR3 in its entirety is CASSPRGPGSSYNSPLHF.

CDR3 region: CASSWGGALNEQFF. The part of the CDR3 DNA that was read is TGTGCCAGCAGTTGGGGGGGGGCCCTCAATGAG. This chain uses TRBV5-4 with TRBJ2-1, with TRBD2 as a possible D gene (7 bases). Read sequence stops 3 residues before the CDR3 end, and the germline J gene provides the missing end. The germline V gene has CDR1 SGHNT and CDR2 YYREEE (reference sequence). Trimming shortened V by 5 bases and J by 6 bases, and 15 bases separated the two germline ends. The CDR3 length is 14 residues.

The chain's CDR3 is CASSLQREGPEQFF. CDR3 bases read: TGTGCCAGCAGCTTACAGCGGGAGGGCCCTGAG. V usage is TRBV7-2 and J usage is TRBJ2-1, with 10 positions matching TRBD2. The read ends 3 residues before the CDR3 terminus; that terminus is restored from the germline J gene. V was clipped by 2 bases and J by 9 bases; unmatched bases: 4. The CDR3 covers 14 residues. Per germline, CDR1 SGHTA and CDR2 FQGNSA.

With respect to this clone: The read comes to an end 3 residues before the CDR3 does, leaving the germline J gene to fill in the end. The chain links TRBV11-3 to TRBJ1-3; D gene uncertain. CDR1 is SGHNT and CDR2 is YENEEA in the germline V gene. Trimming cost V 3 bases and J 6 bases, with 12 bases left between them. The CDR3 is made up of 14 amino acids. CDR3 region: CASSFEFEVNTIYF. Incomplete CDR3 DNA: TGTGCCAGCAGCTTCGAGTTCGAGGTAAACACC.

A word on this clone: The read gets to within 3 residues of the CDR3 end, and the germline J gene fills in the rest. The chain is built from TRBV6-1 and TRBJ2-1; tentative D call: TRBD1 (5 bases). The CDR3 is 13 amino acids. CDR1 and CDR2 from the germline V gene are MNHNS and SASEGT. Trimming took 4 bases from V and 4 from J, leaving 8 bases between them. CDR3 in amino acids: CASSAQEYNEQFF. The DNA read from the CDR3 is TGTGCCAGCAGTGCACAGGAATACAATGAG.

CDR3 residues: CASSIRTGAYEQYF. The CDR3 bases that were read are TGTGCCAGTAGTATCAGGACAGGGGCCTACGAG. The V and J genes are TRBV19 and TRBJ2-7; TRBD1 matches at 9 bases. The read ends 3 residues before the CDR3 terminus; that terminus is restored from the germline J gene. The CDR3 consists of 14 residues. The germline V gene encodes CDR1 LNHDA and CDR2 SQIVND (reference sequence). Trimming cost V 3 bases and J 2 bases; bases outside gene matches: 2.

About this clone itself: The CDR3 end falls 3 residues outside the read, so it is completed with the germline J gene. This sequence joins TRBV20-1 and TRBJ2-7; 11 nucleotides agree with TRBD2. J gave up 4 bases and V 5 bases, and 7 bases lay outside the gene matches. Germline V gene lookup returns CDR1 DFQATT and CDR2 SNEGSKA (reference sequence). The CDR3 runs 14 residues. CDR3 residues: CSALVTSGGYEQYF. Partial CDR3 DNA: TGCAGTGCTTTAGTAACTAGCGGGGGATACGAG.

With respect to this clone: Coverage ceases 3 residues before the CDR3 finishes, and the germline J gene fills in the end. The J gene is TRBJ2-7, the V gene TRBV20-1; D is perhaps TRBD1 (5 bases). Germline V gene lookup returns CDR1 DFQATT and CDR2 SNEGSKA (reference sequence). Trimming removed 3 bases from V and 4 bases from J, with 13 bases in between. The CDR3 loop spans 13 amino acids. CDR3 region: CSASRARTYEQYF. CDR3 bases read: TGCAGTGCTAGCAGGGCTAGAACTTACGAG.

CDR3 in amino acids: CSALSAQGSIEETQYF. Incomplete CDR3 DNA: TGCAGTGCTCTCTCGGCTCAGGGGAGTATTGAAGAGACT. The J gene is TRBJ2-4, the V gene TRBV20-1, with D possibly matching TRBD1 (6 bases). From the germline J gene comes the end of the CDR3, since the read stops 3 residues before it. Germline loops: CDR1 DFQATT, CDR2 SNEGSKA (reference sequence). The CDR3 is made up of 16 amino acids.

Details on this clone: The read stops 3 residues short of the end of the CDR3; the missing end is completed from the germline J gene. This chain joins TRBV5-1 and TRBJ1-1; the D gene is possibly TRBD1 (5 bases). CDR3 size: 16 residues. Trimming pared 7 bases from V and 0 bases from J, leaving 19 bases between. Per germline, CDR1 SGHRS and CDR2 YFSETQ. Partial CDR3 DNA: TGCGCCAGCGGTCGGAGGGGCAGGGCCATGAACACTGAA. This encodes CASGRRGRAMNTE. The whole CDR3 protein reads CASGRRGRAMNTEAFF.

To note about this clone: The CDR3 is cut off 3 residues early in the read; its end comes from the germline J gene. V and J are TRBV24-1 and TRBJ2-2; TRBD2 aligns across 14 bases. The CDR3 runs 18 residues. Trimming removed 7 bases from V and 4 bases from J; junction bases left unmatched: 10. CDR1 is KGHDR and CDR2 is SFDVKD in the germline V gene. The DNA read from the CDR3 is TGTGCCACCAGAGGGACTAGCGGGAGCACTGAAGGCACCGGGGAG. Amino acid sequence: CATRGTSGSTEGTGE. The entire CDR3 protein reads CATRGTSGSTEGTGELFF.

Remarks on this clone: The read is 3 residues too short to cover the CDR3 end, so that end is filled in from the germline J gene. J is TRBJ2-4 and V is TRBV28; a possible D gene is TRBD2 (5 bases). Germline CDR1 is MDHEN and CDR2 is SYDVKM. The CDR3 spans 12 residues. V dropped 6 bases and J dropped 4 bases, with 7 bases sitting between them. The part of the CDR3 DNA that was read is TGTGCCAGCAGCCGCGGGAAAAACATT. This encodes CASSRGKNI. The full CDR3 reads CASSRGKNIQYF. Complete variable domain (other parts from reference TRBV28 and TRBJ2-4): DVKVTQSSRYLVKRTGEKVFLECVQDMDHENMFWYRQDPGLGLRLIYFSYDVKMKEKGDIPEGYSVSREKKERFSLILESASTNQTSMYLCASSRGKNIQYFGAGTRLSVL.

Points on this clone: The CDR3 end falls 3 residues outside the read, so it is completed with the germline J gene. The chain uses TRBV5-4 and TRBJ1-2; TRBD1 aligns across 9 bases. Germline V gene lookup returns CDR1 SGHNT and CDR2 YYREEE (reference sequence). Trimming cost V 5 bases and J 5 bases; bases outside gene matches: 7. CDR3 length equals 14 residues. CDR3 in amino acids: CASRHPGQGYGYTF. The part of the CDR3 DNA that was read is TGTGCCAGCAGACACCCGGGACAGGGTTATGGC.

As to this clone: The read ends 3 residues shy of where the CDR3 ends; the end is completed using the germline J gene. J is TRBJ2-2 and V is TRBV29-1, with a tentative D call TRBD1 (5 bases). The CDR3 spans 12 residues. CDR1 is SQVTM, CDR2 ANQGSEA, per germline. This CDR3 reads CSVQGPNEKLFF. Incomplete CDR3 DNA: TGCAGCGTTCAGGGCCCTAATGAAAAG.

Comments on this clone: The CDR3 end is not reached by the read, which stops 3 residues before it; the germline J gene fills it in. The genes are TRBV11-2 and TRBJ2-1, with 12 bases that match TRBD2. CDR3 size: 15 residues. The V gene end was trimmed by 6 bases and the J gene end by 7 bases; junction bases not matched to a gene: 7. Germline assignment: CDR1 SGHAT and CDR2 FQNNGV. The sequenced CDR3 bases are TGTGCCAGCAGTGGGACTAGCGGGTTGTTTAATGAG. This gives the protein CASSGTSGLFNE. From start to end, the CDR3 is CASSGTSGLFNEQFF.

Points on this clone: Read sequence stops 3 residues before the CDR3 end, and the germline J gene provides the missing end. The chain is built from TRBV7-6 and TRBJ2-7, with D perhaps matching TRBD2 (6 bases). The V and J ends lost 5 bases and 5 bases respectively, with 16 bases between them. Germline loops: CDR1 SGHVS, CDR2 FNYEAQ. This CDR3 contains 14 residues. This CDR3 is CASSPPGGVHEQYF. The part of the CDR3 DNA that was read is TGTGCCAGCAGCCCGCCCGGGGGAGTGCACGAG.

Concerning this clone itself: The read halts 3 residues ahead of the CDR3 end, with the missing end drawn from the germline J gene. This sequence joins TRBV10-3 and TRBJ2-2; a possible D gene is TRBD1 (5 bases). Per germline, CDR1 ENHRY and CDR2 SYGVKD. The CDR3 is 14 residues long. V was shortened by 0 bases and J by 6 bases, with 8 bases between the two germline ends. CDR3 DNA, as far as it was read: TGTGCCATCAGTGAGTCAGGGGCTCCCGGGGAG. Translation: CAISESGAPGE. The full-length CDR3 reads as CAISESGAPGELFF.

Points on this clone: The read gets to within 3 residues of the CDR3 end, and the germline J gene fills in the rest. The chain uses TRBV18 and TRBJ1-1, with D perhaps matching TRBD1 (6 bases). Looked up from germline, CDR1 is KGHSH and CDR2 is LQKENI. The CDR3 contains 18 residues. The CDR3 DNA, read in part, is TGTGCCAGCTCACAGGAACGGGCAGGGGCGATGGGCAAAAACATT. Protein: CASSQERAGAMGKNI. The full CDR3 is CASSQERAGAMGKNIAFF.